This T cell receptor (beta chain) was sequenced during a study of radiotherapy plus CTLA-4 blockade in lung cancer. Whole-study context: Objective response was observed in roughly a sixth of patients, and disease control in approximately 30%.

As concerns this clone: Antigen specificity is unknown.

Method: immunoSEQ multiplex PCR; TCRdb's copy keeps in-frame clones and lacks some. The sample lists about 55,000 clones; roughly four fifths were seen once. CDR1 SGHVS and CDR2 FQNEAQ come from the germline V gene. V dropped 2 bases and J dropped 4 bases, with 11 bases sitting between them. This CDR3 has 14 residues. General study results and limits: The study found tumor-derived TCR clones expanded in blood after radiotherapy plus ipilimumab. Strongest reported response predictors: early blood clone changes and post-radiation interferon-beta.

This chain connects TRBV7-8 to TRBJ1-1; D not resolved. This clonotype was obtained from a human donor with non-small cell lung cancer whose response to radiotherapy plus ipilimumab could not be evaluated. The specimen comprised peripheral blood, sampled from a patient treated with radiotherapy plus ipilimumab. The CDR3 DNA is TGTGCCAGCAGCTTACGGAGGGTGAGCACTGAAGCTTTCTTT. Its translation: CASSLRRVSTEAFF.